This T cell receptor beta chain stems from a study of blood T cells in healthy people across ages. Comment on this clonotype: A much larger clone lies one base from this, so it may be a read error.

Between the trimmed V and J ends, which lost 1 base and 13 bases, there was a span of 17 bases. The length of the CDR3 is 14 residues. CDR1 is MDHEN and CDR2 is SYDVKM in the germline V gene. Combining a sample-barcoded 5' primer with a J-beta primer mix, a second PCR ran for roughly 6 to 12 cycles. Every single cDNA molecule received a tag from a template-switch adaptor with 12 random nucleotides. Each CDR3 protein gets one entry after TCRdb re-called the 5' RACE reads with MiXCR. The data show about 640,000 distinct CDR3 sequences, around two fifths seen once. The clonotype was recovered from a man older than 75 in good health. The sample was blood. This chain uses TRBV28 with TRBJ2-4; no clear D gene. In nucleotides, the CDR3 is TGTGCCAGCAGTTTATATCGGGTCTCCAATGAGCAGTACTTC. It is translated as CASSLYRVSNEQYF.